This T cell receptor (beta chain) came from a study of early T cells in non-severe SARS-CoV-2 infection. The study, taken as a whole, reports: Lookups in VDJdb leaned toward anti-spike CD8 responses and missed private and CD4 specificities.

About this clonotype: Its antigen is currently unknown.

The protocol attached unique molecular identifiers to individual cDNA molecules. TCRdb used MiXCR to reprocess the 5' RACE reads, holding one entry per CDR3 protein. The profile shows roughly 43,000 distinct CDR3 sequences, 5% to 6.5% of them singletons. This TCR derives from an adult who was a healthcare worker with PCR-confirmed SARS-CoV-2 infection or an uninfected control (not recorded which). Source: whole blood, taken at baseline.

The CDR3 sequence is CASSQPPQAYSNQPQHF. CDR3 in DNA: TGCGCCAGCAGCCAACCCCCACAGGCTTATAGCAATCAGCCCCAGCATTTT. The chain employs TRBV4-1 and TRBJ1-5; weak D call: TRBD1 (5 bases). In germline, CDR1 is MGHRA, CDR2 YSYEKL. The CDR3 spans 17 residues. Trimming left V 2 bases short and J 0 bases short, with 14 bases between.